This TCR beta chain came from a study of T cells after yellow fever vaccination. At the level of the study: Fractions of low cell number were prepared using SMART-Seq v4 Ultra Low Input.

Conversion of TCR transcripts into cDNA relied on 5'RACE template switching, which added a universal primer site and UMIs. One entry per CDR3 protein, called by TCRdb with MiXCR from the 5' RACE reads. The sample carries hundreds of thousands of distinct CDR3 sequences, around 19% recorded once. CDR1 and CDR2 from the germline V gene are SGHAT and FQDESV (reference sequence). The CDR3 contains 15 residues. Trimming shortened V by 0 bases and J by 6 bases, and 11 bases separated the two germline ends. This clonotype was observed a handful of times. The clonotype comes from a man aged 18 to 29 who received the YFV17D yellow fever vaccine. Sequenced material: PBMCs, taken before the yellow fever booster vaccination. The rearrangement uses TRBV11-1 and TRBJ2-2; D ambiguous. DNA for the CDR3: TGTGCCAGCAGCTTAGCGGGCGGCCGGTCCGGGGAGCTGTTTTTT. Its protein is CASSLAGGRSGELFF.